This T cell receptor beta chain was found in a study of blood T cell repertoires in COVID-19. As for the study in general: Sources were T cells, B-cell-depleted T cells, or PBMCs; the material itself was cDNA or gDNA.

The V gene lost 1 base and the J gene lost 10 bases, with 5 bases spanning the gap. CDR3 length equals 11 residues. In germline, CDR1 is SGHTS, CDR2 YDEGEE. Clones were sequenced by immunoSEQ multiplex PCR, and TCRdb holds only the in-frame ones, with some missing. The data contain some 250,000 clones, about 83% of them singletons. The chain employs TRBV5-8 and TRBJ1-4; D gene unclear. Sequenced sample: peripheral blood. The receptor's source is a man older than 75 with acute or convalescent COVID-19. The CDR3 DNA is TGTGCCAGCAGCTTGATCAGAAAACTGTTTTTT. It encodes CASSLIRKLFF.